The clone carrying this T cell receptor beta chain has just a few counts. Genomic DNA, serving as template, underwent TCR beta VDJ and CDR3 profiling. TCRdb ran MiXCR on the reads and lists one entry per CDR3 protein. The data contain approximately 81,000 distinct CDR3 sequences, approximately 45% of them singletons. The sample is drawn from a study of CD8+CD57+ T cells in acquired aplastic anemia. The CDR3 is 11 amino acids. CDR1 and CDR2 from the germline V gene are MDHEN and SYDVKM. Trimming pared 8 bases from V and 4 bases from J, leaving 9 bases between. This chain connects TRBV28 to TRBJ2-7, with a tentative D call TRBD2 (5 bases). Sample: sorted CD4+, CD8+, or CD8+CD57+ T cells (not recorded which) from PBMCs. The receptor's source is a human donor in good health, serving as a control. The CDR3, as DNA: TGTGCCAGCCGGGATCCGTACGAGCAGTACTTC. Its translation: CASRDPYEQYF.